These 24 T cell receptor beta chains share one sample of origin, sequenced in a study of Graves' ophthalmopathy and Graves' hyperthyroidism. TCR beta CDR3 regions were amplified from RNA transcripts. Following a first-round RT-PCR that used HTBI primers, a second-round multiplex PCR was carried out. Each CDR3 protein gets one entry after TCRdb re-called the multiplex PCR reads with MiXCR. The data hold a few hundred thousand distinct CDR3 sequences, with about 16% observed a single time. Sequenced material: peripheral blood. The receptors here all came from a woman under 30 with stable Graves' hyperthyroidism.

The table lists this clonotype with many counts. This rearrangement joins TRBV28 to TRBJ1-2; TRBD1 might be the D (5 bases). The ends were cut back, 10 bases at V and 2 bases at J, with 11 bases in the middle. The CDR3 has 12 amino acids. CDR1 is MDHEN and CDR2 is SYDVKM in the germline V gene. The chain's CDR3 is CATGTGNYGYTF. The DNA for the CDR3 is TGTGCCACCGGCACAGGCAACTATGGCTACACCTTC.

This clonotype was found a few times. This sequence joins TRBV11-1 and TRBJ2-2, with 8 bases matching TRBD2. The CDR3 loop spans 16 amino acids. After removal of 1 base from V and 6 bases from J, the junction contained 7 bases not matched to a gene. From germline, CDR1 is SGHAT and CDR2 FQDESV (reference sequence). The CDR3 DNA reads as TGTGCCAGCAGCTTAGTTTCCGGGGGGGCCTCCGGGGAGCTGTTTTTT. It is translated as CASSLVSGGASGELFF.

This clonotype was counted at least ten times. CDR3 bases: TGTGCCAGTAGTATAGCCGGTATTGGTTATGGTCGTGACACCTACTACGAGCAGTACTTC. Protein product: CASSIAGIGYGRDTYYEQYF. J is TRBJ2-7 and V is TRBV19; D not resolved. Germline CDR1 reads LNHDA; CDR2 reads SQIVND (reference sequence). This CDR3 comprises 20 residues. Trimming removed 1 base at V and 3 bases at J, with 28 bases between.

The chain is built from TRBV2 and TRBJ1-5, with D perhaps TRBD1 (5 bases). V was shortened by 5 bases and J by 5 bases, with 13 bases between the two germline ends. CDR3 length: 14 amino acids. In germline, CDR1 is SNHLY, CDR2 FYNNEI. The CDR3 bases are TGTGCCAGCAGTTTAAGGTCGACAGATCAGCCCCAGCATTTT. This encodes CASSLRSTDQPQHF.

Many counts were recorded for this clonotype. The chain recombines TRBV5-6 with TRBJ2-7; D possibly corresponds to TRBD2 (6 bases). The CDR3 sequence is 14 residues long. Germline values: CDR1 SGHDT, CDR2 YYEEEE. V was trimmed by 3 bases and J by 0 bases, leaving 10 bases between them. The CDR3 DNA follows: TGTGCCAGCAGCTACGGGACTCCCTCCTACGAGCAGTACTTC. It specifies CASSYGTPSYEQYF.

This chain connects TRBV5-1 to TRBJ1-2, with TRBD1 matching over 10 bases. V was clipped by 7 bases and J by 2 bases; unmatched bases: 14. Per germline, CDR1 SGHRS and CDR2 YFSETQ. The CDR3 is 17 amino acids. The CDR3: CASRGNTGTGENYGYTF. CDR3 sequence (DNA): TGCGCCAGCCGAGGAAACACCGGGACAGGGGAGAACTATGGCTACACCTTC.

In this sample, this clonotype turned up many times. This rearrangement joins TRBV7-2 to TRBJ2-7; 10 bases map to TRBD2. Germline assignment: CDR1 SGHTA and CDR2 FQGNSA. V was clipped by 2 bases and J by 0 bases; unmatched bases: 10. This CDR3 spans 18 amino acids. CDR3 bases: TGTGCCAGCAGCTTACGGCTAGCGGGAGCTTTGAGCTCCTACGAGCAGTACTTC. It is translated as CASSLRLAGALSSYEQYF.

This clonotype was found many times. V is TRBV5-1 and J is TRBJ1-2, with 10 bases identical to TRBD1. Germline V gene data show CDR1 as SGHRS and CDR2 as YFSETQ. This CDR3 contains 14 residues. The V and J ends lost 7 bases and 5 bases, in that order; junction bases with no gene match: 8. The CDR3 loop reads CASAGQGIGYGYTF. DNA for the CDR3: TGCGCCAGCGCGGGACAGGGGATTGGATATGGCTACACCTTC.

This clonotype was seen at least ten times. The chain recombines TRBV5-1 with TRBJ1-2, with a weak D call TRBD1 (5 bases). The CDR3 runs to 14 residues. Trimming took off 4 bases at V and 3 bases at J, with 13 bases between the two ends. Germline CDR1 SGHRS, CDR2 YFSETQ. The CDR3 DNA sequence: TGCGCCAGCAGCCCCGGGGGAGGCGACTATGGCTACACCTTC. Residues: CASSPGGGDYGYTF.

The V and J genes are TRBV12-3 or TRBV12-4 and TRBJ2-7; 8 bases line up with TRBD2. After removal of 6 bases from V and 4 bases from J, the junction contained 11 bases not matched to a gene. The CDR3 runs 15 residues. CDR3 nucleotide sequence: TGTGCCAGCAGCCCAGGTCCGTCTAGCGGGTACGAGCAGTACTTC. Translation gives CASSPGPSSGYEQYF.

Many counts were recorded for this clonotype. This chain connects TRBV7-2 to TRBJ1-1; no definite D call. The CDR3 extends over 14 amino acids. Deletions cut 1 base from V and 11 bases from J, with 17 bases between. Per the germline V gene, CDR1 is SGHTA and CDR2 is FQGNSA. The CDR3 here is CASSLDVTGMYAFF. The DNA of the CDR3 is TGTGCCAGCAGCTTAGATGTGACGGGAATGTATGCTTTCTTT.

This clonotype showed up many times. The V call is TRBV12-3 or TRBV12-4, the J call TRBJ1-2, with 11 bases fitting TRBD1. V shed 5 bases, J shed 1 base, and the junction held 0 bases outside the gene matches. This CDR3 comprises 14 residues. For the CDR3, the DNA is TGTGCCAGCAGTGGGACAGGGGGTAACTATGGCTACACCTTC. As protein: CASSGTGGNYGYTF.

This clonotype was seen many times. J is TRBJ2-5 and V is TRBV10-3; D might be TRBD2 (6 bases). The CDR3 consists of 14 residues. Germline-derived CDR1 and CDR2 are ENHRY and SYGVKD. V was pared by 5 bases and J by 4 bases, with 14 bases between. The CDR3 spells CAISSSGTLETQYF. The CDR3, as DNA: TGTGCCATCAGTTCATCCGGGACTCTAGAGACCCAGTACTTC.

This clonotype showed up many times. The V gene is TRBV5-1, the J gene TRBJ1-1, with a tentative D call TRBD1 (5 bases). Trimming left V 5 bases short and J 6 bases short, with 14 bases between. Looked up from germline, CDR1 is SGHRS and CDR2 is YFSETQ. This CDR3 region has 13 residues. The CDR3 region is CASRIDSYSEAFF. CDR3 nucleotide sequence: TGCGCCAGCAGAATAGACAGCTACTCTGAAGCTTTCTTT.

This clonotype occurred a few times. The V call is TRBV19, the J call TRBJ1-2; D is ambiguous. The CDR3 runs 15 residues. Germline lookup yields CDR1 LNHDA and CDR2 SQIVND (reference sequence). V was trimmed by 3 bases and J by 2 bases, leaving 13 bases between them. The CDR3, as DNA: TGTGCCAGTAGTATCTACATTGACGGGAACTATGGCTACACCTTC. Translating it yields CASSIYIDGNYGYTF.

V is TRBV4-1 and J is TRBJ1-1; D gene unclear. The V end lost 4 bases, the J end lost 1 base, and 16 bases lay between the germline ends. Germline CDR1 MGHRA, CDR2 YSYEKL. The CDR3 spans 16 residues. As DNA, the CDR3 is TGCGCCAGCAGCCGATGGGCGGGCCCGTGGAACACTGAAGCTTTCTTT. Translation gives CASSRWAGPWNTEAFF.

This clonotype came up many times. This sequence joins TRBV6-1 and TRBJ1-3; TRBD1 aligns across 9 bases. The J segment lost 3 bases and the V segment lost 7 bases, leaving 10 bases of the junction unmatched. In germline, CDR1 is MNHNS, CDR2 SASEGT. CDR3 length: 16 amino acids. CDR3: CASTRSGTGNGNTIYF. The CDR3 nucleotides read TGTGCCAGCACCAGATCCGGGACAGGGAATGGAAACACCATATATTTT.

This clonotype was seen more than once but under ten times. The gene calls are TRBV20-1 and TRBJ2-1; TRBD2 matches at 13 bases. Germline-derived CDR1 and CDR2 are DFQATT and SNEGSKA (reference sequence). This CDR3 contains 15 residues. The J segment lost 6 bases and the V segment lost 1 base, leaving 3 bases of the junction unmatched. CDR3 nucleotides: TGCAGTGCTAGAGGTCGACTAGCGGGGGGCAATGAGCAGTTCTTC. Translation gives CSARGRLAGGNEQFF.

At least ten counts were recorded for this clonotype. V usage is TRBV2 and J usage is TRBJ1-1; possible D gene TRBD1, 6 bases. The CDR3 is 15 amino acids. Germline V gene lookup returns CDR1 SNHLY and CDR2 FYNNEI. V was shortened by 7 bases and J by 1 base, with 16 bases between the two germline ends. CDR3 region: CASTPHRDKNTEAFF. DNA for the CDR3: TGTGCCAGCACTCCACACCGGGACAAGAACACTGAAGCTTTCTTT. Combining the CDR3 with reference TRBV2 and TRBJ1-1 gives the whole variable domain EPEVTQTPSHQVTQMGQEVILRCVPISNHLYFYWYRQILGQKVEFLVSFYNNEISEKSEIFDDQFSVERPDGSNFTLKIRSTKLEDSAMYFCASTPHRDKNTEAFFGQGTRLTVV.

This clonotype came up many times. This chain connects TRBV7-9 to TRBJ1-2; D unresolved. This CDR3 region has 14 residues. V was clipped by 0 bases and J by 2 bases, with 7 bases between them. Per germline, CDR1 SEHNR and CDR2 FQNEAQ (reference sequence). In DNA, the CDR3 is TGTGCCAGCAGCTTAGCGGCCGGGAACTATGGCTACACCTTC. This encodes CASSLAAGNYGYTF.

There are many counts of this clonotype. The chain employs TRBV20-1 and TRBJ1-5, with TRBD1 matching 12 bases. Germline CDR1 is DFQATT and CDR2 is SNEGSKA (reference sequence). J gave up 10 bases and V 3 bases, and 7 bases lay outside the gene matches. The CDR3 loop spans 14 amino acids. The CDR3 spells CSARGQGARGPQHF. The CDR3 DNA reads as TGCAGTGCTAGGGGACAGGGGGCGAGGGGTCCCCAGCATTTT.

This clonotype was detected ten times or more. The CDR3 sequence: CATSDPVPGLAGMETQYF. The CDR3 bases are TGTGCCACCAGTGATCCTGTCCCGGGACTAGCGGGGATGGAGACCCAGTACTTC. The chain has TRBV24-1 and TRBJ2-5, with 13 nucleotides matching TRBD2. The length of the CDR3 is 18 residues. The V gene end was trimmed by 3 bases and the J gene end by 5 bases; junction bases not matched to a gene: 11. Germline loops: CDR1 KGHDR, CDR2 SFDVKD.

This clonotype was seen repeatedly, ten times or more. The V and J genes are TRBV13 and TRBJ1-1; 8 bases are a match to TRBD1. Germline V gene sequence: CDR1 PRHDT, CDR2 FYEKMQ (reference sequence). The CDR3 runs 17 residues. The J segment lost 0 bases and the V segment lost 5 bases, leaving 11 bases of the junction unmatched. CDR3 sequence reads: CASSTRTGNIMNTEAFF. In DNA, the CDR3 is TGTGCCAGCAGCACCCGGACAGGGAATATCATGAACACTGAAGCTTTCTTT.

This clonotype was recorded many times. The chain links TRBV29-1 to TRBJ1-2; D may be TRBD1 (6 bases). Trimming cost V 3 bases and J 4 bases, with 18 bases left between them. The CDR3 extends over 15 amino acids. Germline loops: CDR1 SQVTM, CDR2 ANQGSEA. CDR3 residues: CSVEVVRGLSYGYTF. DNA of the CDR3: TGCAGCGTTGAGGTGGTACGGGGGCTGAGCTATGGCTACACCTTC.